The entry that follows covers one TCR beta chain sequence. Study processing details: Estimated nucleated cell counts came from reference gene primer amplification. Only in-frame clones appear in the TCRdb table, and some are missing; sequencing was by immunoSEQ multiplex PCR. V, J and clone size derive from that table, while D and trimming were established from the DNA sequence. The sample consists of some 250,000 clones, roughly 80% of them appearing once. Germline-derived CDR1 and CDR2 are LNHDA and SQIVND (reference sequence). This CDR3 spans 14 amino acids. The V gene end was trimmed by 5 bases and the J gene end by 6 bases; junction bases not matched to a gene: 9. This sample was taken from a study of blood T cell repertoires in COVID-19. Background on the study: Sites in the United States, Italy and Spain provided acute and convalescent COVID-19 samples.

The TCR sequence derives from a woman at least 80 years old with acute or convalescent COVID-19. Sequenced sample: peripheral blood. The chain uses TRBV19 and TRBJ1-1; 7 positions agree with TRBD1. The CDR3: CASSFVQGQAEAFF. The CDR3 DNA sequence: TGTGCCAGTAGTTTCGTACAGGGGCAGGCTGAAGCTTTCTTT.